This record covers a single T cell receptor beta chain. This sample was included in a study of control samples from healthy donors and cancer patients. Here immunoSEQ multiplex PCR was the method, and the copy in TCRdb shows in-frame clones only, minus some. The data show about 410,000 clones, 90% seen once. CDR3 length equals 12 residues. Trimming took 6 bases from V and 4 from J, leaving 12 bases between them. Germline values: CDR1 SQVTM, CDR2 ANQGSEA. The sequence was collected from a man aged 35 to 55 with head and neck cancer. The material sequenced was PBMCs. The chain couples TRBV29-1 to TRBJ1-1; D is ambiguous. Written as DNA, the CDR3 is TGCAGCGTCGGAGCGGGTATCACTGAAGCTTTCTTT. Residues: CSVGAGITEAFF.